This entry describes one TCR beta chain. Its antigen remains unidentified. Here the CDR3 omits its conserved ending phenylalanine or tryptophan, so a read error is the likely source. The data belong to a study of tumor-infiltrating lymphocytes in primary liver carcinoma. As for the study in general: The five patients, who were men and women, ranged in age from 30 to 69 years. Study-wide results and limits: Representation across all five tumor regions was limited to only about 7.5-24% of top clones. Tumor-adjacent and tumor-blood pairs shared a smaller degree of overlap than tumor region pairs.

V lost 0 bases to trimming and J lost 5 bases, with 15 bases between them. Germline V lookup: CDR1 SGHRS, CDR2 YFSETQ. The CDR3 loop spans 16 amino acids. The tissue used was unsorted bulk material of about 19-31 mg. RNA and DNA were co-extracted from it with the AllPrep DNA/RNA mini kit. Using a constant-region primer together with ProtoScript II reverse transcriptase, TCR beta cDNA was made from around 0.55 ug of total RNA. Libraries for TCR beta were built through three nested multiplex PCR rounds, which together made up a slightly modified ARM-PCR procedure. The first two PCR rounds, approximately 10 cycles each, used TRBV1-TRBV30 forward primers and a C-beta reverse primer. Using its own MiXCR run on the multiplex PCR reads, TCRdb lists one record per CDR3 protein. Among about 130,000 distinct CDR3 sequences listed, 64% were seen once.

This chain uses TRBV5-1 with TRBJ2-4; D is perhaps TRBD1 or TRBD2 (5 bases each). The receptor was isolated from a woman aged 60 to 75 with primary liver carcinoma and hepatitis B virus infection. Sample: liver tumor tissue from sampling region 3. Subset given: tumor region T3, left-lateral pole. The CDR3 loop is CASSLGAGSVENIQYL. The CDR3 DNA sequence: TGCGCCAGCAGCTTGGGGGCAGGGAGCGTCGAAAACATTCAGTACTTG.